The present entry profiles one T cell receptor beta chain with its context. V lost 0 bases and J 0 bases, leaving 9 bases between the germline ends. The CDR3 spans 16 residues. Germline CDR1 is SGHDT and CDR2 is YYEEEE. Sequencing was performed with immunoSEQ multiplex PCR; in TCRdb, only in-frame clones are kept and a portion is missing. The sample shows approximately 160,000 clones, about four fifths of them seen only once. This record belongs to a study of blood T cell repertoires in COVID-19. The clonotype comes from a man between 60 and 75 years old with active or convalescent COVID-19. Material: peripheral blood. The rearrangement uses TRBV5-6 and TRBJ2-2, with a weak D call TRBD1 (6 bases). Here the CDR3 reads CASSLGRTANTGELFF. CDR3 in DNA: TGTGCCAGCAGCTTGGGCCGGACAGCGAACACCGGGGAGCTGTTTTTT.